This T cell receptor beta chain was sequenced in a study of PD-L1 blockade in urothelial cancer. Study at large: The year 2014 saw patients start atezolizumab, 1,200 mg intravenously every 3 weeks.

The time point here: peripheral blood 6 weeks after treatment start. The study collected 1 to 8 samples per patient, pretreatment and on-treatment. Notes on the study in general: Below-median pretreatment blood TCR clonality predicted better survival.

Every PCR got spiked synthetic TCR analog templates. Data came from immunoSEQ multiplex PCR; TCRdb stores just in-frame clones and leaves some out. The sample contains about 120,000 clones, 85% to 95% of which appear only once. The ends lost 0 bases at V and 3 bases at J; junction bases unmatched: 5. This CDR3 has 15 amino acids. The V gene's germline CDR1 is MGHRA and CDR2 YSYEKL. About this clone: What it binds is unknown.

This TCR was sampled from a man between 60 and 75 years old with urothelial cancer. The sequenced sample was PBMCs, obtained around atezolizumab (anti-PD-L1) treatment. This sequence joins TRBV4-1 and TRBJ2-7, with 7 bases identical to TRBD2. Written as DNA, the CDR3 is TGCGCCAGCAGCCAAGACGGAAGCGGGGTCTACGAGCAGTACTTC. Translated: CASSQDGSGVYEQYF.